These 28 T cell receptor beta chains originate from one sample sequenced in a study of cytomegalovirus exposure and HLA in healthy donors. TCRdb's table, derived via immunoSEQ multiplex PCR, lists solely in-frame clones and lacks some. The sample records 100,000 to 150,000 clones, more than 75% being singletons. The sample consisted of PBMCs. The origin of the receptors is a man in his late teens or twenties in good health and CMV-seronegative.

DNA for the CDR3: TGTGCCTGGAGTTCCGGACAGGGTTTCGGTGGCACTGAAGCTTTCTTT. Translating gives CAWSSGQGFGGTEAFF. This chain joins TRBV30 and TRBJ1-1; 8 nucleotides align to TRBD1. From germline, CDR1 is GTSNPN and CDR2 SVGIG (reference sequence). V gave up 2 bases and J gave up 4 bases; unmatched junction bases: 12. CDR3 length equals 16 residues. Looking up the rest from reference TRBV30 and TRBJ1-1 gives the full variable domain: SQTIHQWPATLVQPVGSPLSLECTVEGTSNPNLYWYRQAAGRGLQLLFYSVGIGQISSEVPQNLSASRPQDRQFILSSKKLLLSDSGFYLCAWSSGQGFGGTEAFFGQGTRLTVV.

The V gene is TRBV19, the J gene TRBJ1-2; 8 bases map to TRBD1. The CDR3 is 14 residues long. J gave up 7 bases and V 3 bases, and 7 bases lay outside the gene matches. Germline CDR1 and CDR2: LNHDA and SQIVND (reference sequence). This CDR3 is CASSIRQGRFGYTF. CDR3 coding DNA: TGTGCCAGTAGTATCAGACAGGGGAGGTTTGGCTACACCTTC.

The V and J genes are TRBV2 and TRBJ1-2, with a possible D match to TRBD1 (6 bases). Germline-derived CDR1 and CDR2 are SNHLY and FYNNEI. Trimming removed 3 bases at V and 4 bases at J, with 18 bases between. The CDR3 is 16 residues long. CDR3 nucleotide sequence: TGTGCCAGCAGTGAGAAAGGGGGAGGGGGACGCTATGGCTACACCTTC. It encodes CASSEKGGGGRYGYTF.

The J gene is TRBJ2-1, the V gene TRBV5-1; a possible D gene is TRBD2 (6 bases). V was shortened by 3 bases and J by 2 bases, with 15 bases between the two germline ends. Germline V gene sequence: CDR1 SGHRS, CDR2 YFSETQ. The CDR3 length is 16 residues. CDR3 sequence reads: CASSSLDYPTYNEQFF. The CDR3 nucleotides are TGCGCCAGCAGCTCCCTGGACTACCCAACCTACAATGAGCAGTTCTTC.

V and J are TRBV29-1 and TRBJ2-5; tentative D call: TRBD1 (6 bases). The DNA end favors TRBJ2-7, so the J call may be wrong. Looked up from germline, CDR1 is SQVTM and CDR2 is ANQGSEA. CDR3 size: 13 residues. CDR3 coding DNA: TGCAGCGTTGAATTCGCCAGGGGCTACGAGCAGTACTTC. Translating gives CSVEFARGYEQYF.

The DNA of the CDR3 is TGTGCCAGCAGCTTAGACAGACAGCTAGCCAAAAACATTCAGTACTTC. Protein product: CASSLDRQLAKNIQYF. This sequence joins TRBV7-9 and TRBJ2-4, with D possibly being TRBD1 (5 bases). Per germline, CDR1 SEHNR and CDR2 FQNEAQ (reference sequence). CDR3 length: 16 residues. V shed 1 base and J shed 0 bases, with 10 bases lying between them.

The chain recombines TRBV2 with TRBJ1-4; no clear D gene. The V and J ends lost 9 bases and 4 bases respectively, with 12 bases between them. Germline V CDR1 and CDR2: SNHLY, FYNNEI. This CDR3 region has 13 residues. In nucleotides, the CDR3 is TGTGCCAGTTCCCCCAGGCTTAATGAAAAACTGTTTTTT. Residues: CASSPRLNEKLFF.

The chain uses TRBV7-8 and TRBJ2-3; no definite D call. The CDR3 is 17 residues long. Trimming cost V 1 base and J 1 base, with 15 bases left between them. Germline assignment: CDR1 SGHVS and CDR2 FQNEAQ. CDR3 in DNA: TGTGCCAGCAGCTTAGGATCCCTAGGAACACGCACAGATACGCAGTATTTT. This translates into CASSLGSLGTRTDTQYF. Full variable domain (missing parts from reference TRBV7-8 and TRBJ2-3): GAGVSQSPRYKVAKRGQDVALRCDPISGHVSLFWYQQALGQGPEFLTYFQNEAQLDKSGLPSDRFFAERPEGSVSTLKIQRTQQEDSAVYLCASSLGSLGTRTDTQYFGPGTRLTVL.

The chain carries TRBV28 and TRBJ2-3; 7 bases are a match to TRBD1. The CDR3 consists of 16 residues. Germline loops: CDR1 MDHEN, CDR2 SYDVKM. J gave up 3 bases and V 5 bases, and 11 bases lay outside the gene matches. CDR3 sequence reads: CASSTHRGTRTDTQYF. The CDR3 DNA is TGTGCCAGCAGTACTCACAGGGGCACCCGGACAGATACGCAGTATTTT.

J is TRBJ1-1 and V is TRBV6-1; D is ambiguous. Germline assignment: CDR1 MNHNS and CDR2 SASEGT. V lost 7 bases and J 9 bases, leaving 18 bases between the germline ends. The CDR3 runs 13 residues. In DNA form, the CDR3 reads TGTGCCAGCACCCCTCTGAGGATGCTGAAAGCTTTCTTT. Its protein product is CASTPLRMLKAFF.

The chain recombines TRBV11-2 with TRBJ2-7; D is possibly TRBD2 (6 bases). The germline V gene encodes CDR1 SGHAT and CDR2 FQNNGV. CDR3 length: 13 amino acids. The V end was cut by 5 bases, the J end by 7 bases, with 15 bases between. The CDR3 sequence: CASSLAGHREQYF. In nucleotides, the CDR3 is TGTGCCAGCAGCCTGGCGGGGCATAGGGAGCAGTACTTC.

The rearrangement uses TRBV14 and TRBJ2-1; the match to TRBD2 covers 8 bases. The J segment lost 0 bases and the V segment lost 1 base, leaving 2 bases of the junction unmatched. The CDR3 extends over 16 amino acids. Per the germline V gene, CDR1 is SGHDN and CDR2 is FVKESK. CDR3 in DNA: TGTGCCAGCAGCCAAGGCGGGGGGCCCTCCTACAATGAGCAGTTCTTC. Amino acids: CASSQGGGPSYNEQFF.

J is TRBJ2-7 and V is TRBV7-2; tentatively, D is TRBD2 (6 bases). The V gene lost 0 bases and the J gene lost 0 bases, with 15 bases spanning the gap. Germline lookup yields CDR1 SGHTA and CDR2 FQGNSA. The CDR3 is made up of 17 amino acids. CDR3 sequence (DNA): TGTGCCAGCAGCTTAGCAGAGGCGGGGCTTAGCTCCTACGAGCAGTACTTC. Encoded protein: CASSLAEAGLSSYEQYF. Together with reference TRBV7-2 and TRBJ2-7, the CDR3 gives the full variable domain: GAGVSQSPSNKVTEKGKDVELRCDPISGHTALYWYRQSLGQGLEFLIYFQGNSAPDKSGLPSDRFSAERTGGSVSTLTIQRTQQEDSAVYLCASSLAEAGLSSYEQYFGPGTRLTVT.

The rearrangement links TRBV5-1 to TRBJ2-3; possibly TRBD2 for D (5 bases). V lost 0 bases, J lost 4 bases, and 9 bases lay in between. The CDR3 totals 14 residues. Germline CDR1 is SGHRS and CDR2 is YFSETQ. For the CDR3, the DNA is TGCGCCAGCAGCTTGGAACCGGGGTCAGATACGCAGTATTTT. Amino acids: CASSLEPGSDTQYF.

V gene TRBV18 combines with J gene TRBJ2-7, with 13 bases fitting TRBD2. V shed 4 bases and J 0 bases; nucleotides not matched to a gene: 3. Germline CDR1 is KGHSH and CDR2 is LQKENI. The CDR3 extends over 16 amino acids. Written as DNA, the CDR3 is TGTGCCAGCTCACAGACTAGCGGGAGGACCTCCTACGAGCAGTACTTC. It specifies CASSQTSGRTSYEQYF.

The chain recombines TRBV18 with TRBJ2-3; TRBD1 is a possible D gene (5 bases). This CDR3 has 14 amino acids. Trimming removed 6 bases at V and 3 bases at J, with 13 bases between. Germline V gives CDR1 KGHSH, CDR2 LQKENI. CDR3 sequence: CASSLDIVTDTQYF. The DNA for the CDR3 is TGTGCCAGCTCTCTGGACATTGTGACAGATACGCAGTATTTT.

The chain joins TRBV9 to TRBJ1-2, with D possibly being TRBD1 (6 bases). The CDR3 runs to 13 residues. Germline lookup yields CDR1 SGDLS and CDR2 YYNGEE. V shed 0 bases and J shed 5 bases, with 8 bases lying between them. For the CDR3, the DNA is TGTGCCAGCAGCGTAGTTACAGGGTATGGCTACACCTTC. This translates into CASSVVTGYGYTF.

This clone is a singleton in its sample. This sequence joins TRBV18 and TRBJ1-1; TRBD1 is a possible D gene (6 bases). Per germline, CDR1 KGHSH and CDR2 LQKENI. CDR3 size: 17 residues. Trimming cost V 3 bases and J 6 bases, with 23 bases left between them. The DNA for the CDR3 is TGTGCCAGCTCACCGGCCGCCCTGTGGACAGCCGCGGCTGAAGCTTTCTTT. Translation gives CASSPAALWTAAAEAFF.

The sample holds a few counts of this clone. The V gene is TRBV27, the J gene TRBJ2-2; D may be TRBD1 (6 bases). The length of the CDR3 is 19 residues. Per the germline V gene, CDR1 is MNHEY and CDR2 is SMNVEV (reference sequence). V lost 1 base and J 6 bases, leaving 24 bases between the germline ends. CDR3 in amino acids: CASSLYHTPRRGGPGELFF. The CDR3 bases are TGTGCCAGCAGTTTATACCACACACCTCGGCGAGGGGGTCCCGGGGAGCTGTTTTTT.

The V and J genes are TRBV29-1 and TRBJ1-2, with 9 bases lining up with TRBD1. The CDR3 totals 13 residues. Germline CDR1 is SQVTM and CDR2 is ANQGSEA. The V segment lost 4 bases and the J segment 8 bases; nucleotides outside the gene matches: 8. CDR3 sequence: CSVGAGDRVGYTF. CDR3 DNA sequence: TGCAGCGTTGGGGCCGGGGACAGGGTGGGCTACACCTTC.

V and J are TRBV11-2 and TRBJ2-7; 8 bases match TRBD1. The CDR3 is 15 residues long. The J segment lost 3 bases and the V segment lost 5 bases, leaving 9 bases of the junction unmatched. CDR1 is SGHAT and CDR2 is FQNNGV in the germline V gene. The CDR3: CASSPTGTGDYEQYF. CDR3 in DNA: TGTGCCAGCAGCCCAACCGGGACAGGTGACTACGAGCAGTACTTC.

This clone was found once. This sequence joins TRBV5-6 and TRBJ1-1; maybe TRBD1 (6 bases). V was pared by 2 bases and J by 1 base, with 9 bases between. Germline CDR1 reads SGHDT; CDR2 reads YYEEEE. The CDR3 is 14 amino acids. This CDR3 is CASSLRQANTEAFF. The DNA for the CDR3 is TGTGCCAGCAGCTTACGACAGGCGAACACTGAAGCTTTCTTT.

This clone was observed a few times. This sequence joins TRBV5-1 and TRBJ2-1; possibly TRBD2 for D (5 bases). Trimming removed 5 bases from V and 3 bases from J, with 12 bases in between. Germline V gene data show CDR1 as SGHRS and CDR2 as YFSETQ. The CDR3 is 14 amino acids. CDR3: CASSPMDFYNEQFF. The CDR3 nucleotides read TGCGCCAGCAGTCCAATGGACTTCTACAATGAGCAGTTCTTC.

CDR3 nucleotides: TGTGCCAGTACCAAATTCCACAGGGGGACAGGGGGGACAAACTATGGCTACACCTTC. It specifies CASTKFHRGTGGTNYGYTF. The gene calls are TRBV19 and TRBJ1-2, with 11 positions matching TRBD1. The V gene's germline CDR1 is LNHDA and CDR2 SQIVND (reference sequence). J gave up 2 bases and V 7 bases, and 18 bases lay outside the gene matches. The length of the CDR3 is 19 residues.

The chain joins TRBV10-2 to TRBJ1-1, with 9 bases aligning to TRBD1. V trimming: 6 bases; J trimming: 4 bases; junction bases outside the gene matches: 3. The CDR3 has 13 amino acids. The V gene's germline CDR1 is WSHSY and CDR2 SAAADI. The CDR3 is CASSSDRGTEAFF. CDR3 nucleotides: TGCGCCAGCAGCTCGGACAGGGGCACTGAAGCTTTCTTT.

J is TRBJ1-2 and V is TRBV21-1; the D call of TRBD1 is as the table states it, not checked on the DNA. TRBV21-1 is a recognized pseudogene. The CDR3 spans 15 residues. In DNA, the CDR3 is TGTGCCAGCACTACAGACCGCCACAGGGAAAGGGGCTACACCTTC. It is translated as CASTTDRHRERGYTF.

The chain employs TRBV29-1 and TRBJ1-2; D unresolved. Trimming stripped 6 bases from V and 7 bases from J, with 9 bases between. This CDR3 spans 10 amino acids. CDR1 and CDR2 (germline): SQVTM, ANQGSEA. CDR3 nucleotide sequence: TGCAGCGTGTCAAACAGTGGCTACACCTTC. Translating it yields CSVSNSGYTF.

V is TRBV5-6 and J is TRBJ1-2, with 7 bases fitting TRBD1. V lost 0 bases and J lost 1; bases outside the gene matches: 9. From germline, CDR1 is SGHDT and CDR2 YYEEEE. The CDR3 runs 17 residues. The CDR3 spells CASSLGLTGSINYGYTF. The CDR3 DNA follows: TGTGCCAGCAGCTTGGGATTGACAGGGAGTATTAACTATGGCTACACCTTC.